This T cell receptor beta chain was observed in a study of blood T cells in healthy people across ages. Study-level findings and limits: The CMV status of each donor remained undetermined, and this could have confounded shifts in expanded clonotypes. Among long-lived donors, naive CD4+ cells were more numerous and diversity higher than in aged donors.

The CDR3 length is 15 residues. With V trimmed by 0 bases and J by 11 bases, 9 bases remained unmatched. Looked up from germline, CDR1 is SGHRS and CDR2 is YFSETQ. A second PCR of roughly 7 to 11 cycles used a sample-barcoded 5' primer and a J-beta primer mix. Each cDNA molecule carried a tag from a template-switch adaptor that contained 12 random nucleotides. One entry per CDR3 protein results from TCRdb running MiXCR on the 5' RACE reads. The sample shows about 1,800,000 distinct CDR3 sequences, over 25% of them seen only once. Healthy Caucasian individuals from Russia aged about 6 to 95 served as donors. This clonotype was recorded only once. Its specificity is unknown. Given a much more abundant clone one base away, this may be a read error.

The sample taken for sequencing was blood. The chain has TRBV5-1 and TRBJ2-5, with 11 positions matching TRBD2. This TCR was recovered from a woman in her 30s in good health. As DNA, the CDR3 is TGCGCCAGCAGCTTGGCAACTAGCGGGAGCAATGAGCAGTACTTC. Its translation is CASSLATSGSNEQYF.